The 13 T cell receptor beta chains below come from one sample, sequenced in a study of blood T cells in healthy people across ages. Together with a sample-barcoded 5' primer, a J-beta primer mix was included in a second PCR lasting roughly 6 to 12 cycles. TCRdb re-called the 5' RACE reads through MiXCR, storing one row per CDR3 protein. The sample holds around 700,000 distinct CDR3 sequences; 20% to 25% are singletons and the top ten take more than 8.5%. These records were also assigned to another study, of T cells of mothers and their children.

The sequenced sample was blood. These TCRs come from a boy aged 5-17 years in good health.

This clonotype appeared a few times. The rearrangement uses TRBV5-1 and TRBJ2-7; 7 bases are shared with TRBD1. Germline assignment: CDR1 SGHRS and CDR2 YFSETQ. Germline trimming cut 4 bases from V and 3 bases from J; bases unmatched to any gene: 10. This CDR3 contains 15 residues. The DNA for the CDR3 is TGCGCCAGCAGCGTTACTCCGGGACAGAACTACGAGCAGTACTTC. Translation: CASSVTPGQNYEQYF.

The CDR3 reads CASSQSRGPEQFF. DNA for the CDR3: TGTGCCAGTAGCCAGAGTAGGGGGCCTGAGCAGTTCTTC. The chain joins TRBV19 to TRBJ2-5; TRBD1 aligns across 7 bases. The DNA end is more similar to TRBJ2-1, so the J call may be wrong. The V gene's germline CDR1 is LNHDA and CDR2 SQIVND (reference sequence). CDR3 size: 13 residues.

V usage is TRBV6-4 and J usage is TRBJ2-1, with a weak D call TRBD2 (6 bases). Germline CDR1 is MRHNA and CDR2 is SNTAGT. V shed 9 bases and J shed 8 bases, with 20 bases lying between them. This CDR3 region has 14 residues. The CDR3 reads CASSLGGFFDEQFF. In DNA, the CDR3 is TGTGCCAGTAGTCTAGGAGGGTTTTTCGATGAGCAGTTCTTC.

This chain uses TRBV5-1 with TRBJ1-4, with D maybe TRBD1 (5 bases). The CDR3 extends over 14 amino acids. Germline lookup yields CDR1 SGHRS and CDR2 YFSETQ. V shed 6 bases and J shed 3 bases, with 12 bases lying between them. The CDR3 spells CASTGPLANEKLFF. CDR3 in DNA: TGCGCCAGCACAGGGCCGTTGGCTAATGAAAAACTGTTTTTT.

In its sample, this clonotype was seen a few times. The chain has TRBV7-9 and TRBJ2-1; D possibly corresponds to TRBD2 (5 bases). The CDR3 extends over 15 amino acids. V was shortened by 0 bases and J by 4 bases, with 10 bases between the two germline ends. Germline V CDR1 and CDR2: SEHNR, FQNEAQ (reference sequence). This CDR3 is CASSLAPGSYNEQFF. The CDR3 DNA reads TGTGCCAGCAGCTTAGCACCGGGGTCTTACAATGAGCAGTTCTTC.

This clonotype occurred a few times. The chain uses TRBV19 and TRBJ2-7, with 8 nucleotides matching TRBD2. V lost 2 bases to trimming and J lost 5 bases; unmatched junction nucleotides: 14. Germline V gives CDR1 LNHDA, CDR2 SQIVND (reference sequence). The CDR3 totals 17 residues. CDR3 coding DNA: TGTGCCAGTAGTATAACGGACCCCCGCAGCGGGAGTAACGAGCAGTACTTC. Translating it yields CASSITDPRSGSNEQYF.

CDR3 sequence reads: CASSGATGTSGRDEQFF. The CDR3 coding sequence is TGCGCCAGCAGTGGGGCCACCGGGACTAGCGGGAGGGATGAGCAGTTCTTC. The chain carries TRBV10-2 and TRBJ2-1; 16 bases fit TRBD2. CDR1 and CDR2 (germline): WSHSY, SAAADI. V lost 4 bases, J lost 8 bases, and 8 bases stayed unmatched. This CDR3 spans 17 amino acids.

The CDR3 loop is CSARDRGSPHNEQFF. CDR3 bases: TGCAGTGCTAGAGATCGCGGGAGCCCCCACAATGAGCAGTTCTTC. This chain joins TRBV20-1 and TRBJ2-1, with TRBD2 matching over 7 bases. Trimming cost V 0 bases and J 5 bases; bases outside gene matches: 7. CDR1 DFQATT and CDR2 SNEGSKA come from the germline V gene (reference sequence). The CDR3 covers 15 residues.

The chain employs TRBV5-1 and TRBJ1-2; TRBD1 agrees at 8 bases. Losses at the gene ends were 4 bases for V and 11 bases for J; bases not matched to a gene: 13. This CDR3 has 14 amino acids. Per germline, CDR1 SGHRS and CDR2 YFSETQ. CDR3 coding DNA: TGCGCCAGCAGCCCGGACAGGGCTTCTTACGCTTACACCTTC. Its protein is CASSPDRASYAYTF.

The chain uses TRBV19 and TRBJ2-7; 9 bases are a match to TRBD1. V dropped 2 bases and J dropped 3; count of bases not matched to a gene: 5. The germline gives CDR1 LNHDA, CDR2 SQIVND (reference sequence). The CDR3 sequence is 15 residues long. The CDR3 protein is CASSIRADRGYEQYF. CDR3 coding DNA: TGTGCCAGTAGTATACGGGCGGACAGGGGCTACGAGCAGTACTTC. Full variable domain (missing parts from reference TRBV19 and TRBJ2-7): DGGITQSPKYLFRKEGQNVTLSCEQNLNHDAMYWYRQDPGQGLRLIYYSQIVNDFQKGDIAEGYSVSREKKESFPLTVTSAQKNPTAFYLCASSIRADRGYEQYFGPGTRLTVT.

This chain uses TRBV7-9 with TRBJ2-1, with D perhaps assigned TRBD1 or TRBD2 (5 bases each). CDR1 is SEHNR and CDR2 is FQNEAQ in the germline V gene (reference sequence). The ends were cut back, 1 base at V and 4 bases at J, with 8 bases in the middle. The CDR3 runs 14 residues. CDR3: CASSLDWGYNEQFF. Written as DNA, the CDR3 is TGTGCCAGCAGCTTAGATTGGGGGTACAATGAGCAGTTCTTC.

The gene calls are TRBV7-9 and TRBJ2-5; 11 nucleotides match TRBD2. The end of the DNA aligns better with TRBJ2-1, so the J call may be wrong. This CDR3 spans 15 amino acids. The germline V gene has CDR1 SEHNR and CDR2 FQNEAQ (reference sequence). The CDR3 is CASSTLSGRAGEQFF. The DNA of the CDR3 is TGTGCCAGCAGCACACTTAGCGGGAGGGCAGGCGAGCAGTTCTTC.

The chain's CDR3 is CASSGQGPTLPGYTF. CDR3 DNA: TGTGCCAGCAGTGGGCAGGGGCCCACTCTCCCTGGCTACACCTTC. The genes are TRBV7-9 and TRBJ1-2; tentatively, D is TRBD1 (6 bases). The CDR3 is 15 amino acids. Germline CDR1 reads SEHNR; CDR2 reads FQNEAQ (reference sequence). V dropped 6 bases and J dropped 7 bases, with 21 bases sitting between them.